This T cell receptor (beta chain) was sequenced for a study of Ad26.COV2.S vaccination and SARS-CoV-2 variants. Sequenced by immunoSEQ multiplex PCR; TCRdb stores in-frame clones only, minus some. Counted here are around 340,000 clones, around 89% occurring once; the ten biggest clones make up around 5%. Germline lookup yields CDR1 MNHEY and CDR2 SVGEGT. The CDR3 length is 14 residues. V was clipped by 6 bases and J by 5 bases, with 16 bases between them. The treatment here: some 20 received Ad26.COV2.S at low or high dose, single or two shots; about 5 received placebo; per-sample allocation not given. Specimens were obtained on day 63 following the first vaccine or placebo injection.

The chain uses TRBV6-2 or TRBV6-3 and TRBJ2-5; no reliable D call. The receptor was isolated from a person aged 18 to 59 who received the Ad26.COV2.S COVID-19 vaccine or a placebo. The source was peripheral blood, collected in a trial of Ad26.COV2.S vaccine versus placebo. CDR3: CASSPISSTETQYF. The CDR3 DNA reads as TGTGCCAGCAGCCCAATTTCCTCGACGGAGACCCAGTACTTC.